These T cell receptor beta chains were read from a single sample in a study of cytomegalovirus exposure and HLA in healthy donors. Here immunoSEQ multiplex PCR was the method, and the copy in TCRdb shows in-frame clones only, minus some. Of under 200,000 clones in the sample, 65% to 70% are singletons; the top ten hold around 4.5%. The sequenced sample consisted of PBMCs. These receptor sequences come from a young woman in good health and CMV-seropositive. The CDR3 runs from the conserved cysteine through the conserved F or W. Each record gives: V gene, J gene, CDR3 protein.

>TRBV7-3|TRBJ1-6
CASSLIRDSPLHF
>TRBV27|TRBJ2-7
CASSVDRGQTIREQYF
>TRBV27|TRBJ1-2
CASSFTGSDYTF
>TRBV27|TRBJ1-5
CASRGGYSNQPQHF
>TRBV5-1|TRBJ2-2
CASSSSVSGVNTGELFF
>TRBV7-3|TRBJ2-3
CASSLAGQGGTDTQYF
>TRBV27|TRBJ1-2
CASSPLAGGYTF
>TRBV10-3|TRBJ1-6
CAISDIRGHPNSPLHF
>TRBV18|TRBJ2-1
CASQRDRGDEQFF
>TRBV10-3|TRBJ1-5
CAISVGERQPQHF
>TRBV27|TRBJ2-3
CASSGSQTTQYF
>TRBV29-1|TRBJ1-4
CSGQGNEKLFF
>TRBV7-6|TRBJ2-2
CASSLTGMDTGELFF
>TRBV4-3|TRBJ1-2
CASSQDGPNYGYTF
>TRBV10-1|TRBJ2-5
CASSESRTGGPLGAQYF
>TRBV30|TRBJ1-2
CAWSANYGYTF
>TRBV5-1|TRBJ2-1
CASSHGHSVEQFF
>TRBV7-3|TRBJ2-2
CASSPTSGTGELFF
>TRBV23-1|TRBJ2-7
CASSQSGTGGYEQYF
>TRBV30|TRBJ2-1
CAKSGTSIDEQFF
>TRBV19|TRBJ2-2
CASKERSGPWVGELFF
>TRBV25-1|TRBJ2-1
CASSEFFRYREQFF
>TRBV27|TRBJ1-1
CASSRRTEWAGEAFF
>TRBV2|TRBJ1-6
CASSDGDRPSPLHF
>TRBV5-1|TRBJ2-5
CASSRGTSGLQETQYF
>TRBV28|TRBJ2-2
CASSPSDRGETGELFF
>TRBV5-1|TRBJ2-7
CASSLGQAFSYEQYF
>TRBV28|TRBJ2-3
CASSPAGRDTQYF
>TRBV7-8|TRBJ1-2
CASSLRSAGENYGYTF
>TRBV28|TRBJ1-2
CASSLGDRFHANTF
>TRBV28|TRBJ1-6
CASSFRWGLEDSPLHF
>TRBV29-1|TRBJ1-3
CSVAPQGSGNTIYF
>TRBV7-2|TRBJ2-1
CASRHFNNDEQFF
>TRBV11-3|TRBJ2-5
CASSPNLLAGGLETQYF
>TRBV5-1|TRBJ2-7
CASSFTGGPTYEQYF
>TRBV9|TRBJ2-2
CASSAYPGLAALVGGELFF
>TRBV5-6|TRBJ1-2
CASSRTSGHINYGYTF
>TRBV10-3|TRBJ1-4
CAISAQGAGEKLFF
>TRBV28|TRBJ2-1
CASSLLGLAGGYEQFF
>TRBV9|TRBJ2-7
CASSVADRSSYEQYF
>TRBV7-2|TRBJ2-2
CASRPTANTGELFF
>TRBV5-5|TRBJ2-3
CASRRGGDADTQYF
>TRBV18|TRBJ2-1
CASSPVSSEYNEQFF
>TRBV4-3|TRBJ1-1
CASSQDRLGNTEAFF
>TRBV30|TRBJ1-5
CAWSVAHNQPQHF
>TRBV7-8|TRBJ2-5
CASSSGTPKQETQYF
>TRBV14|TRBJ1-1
CASSDFSNTEAFF
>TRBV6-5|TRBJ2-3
CASSFGRGRTDTQYF
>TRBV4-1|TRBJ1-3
CASSQLTRALNTIYF
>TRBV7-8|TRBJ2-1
CASSSSWSYNEQFF
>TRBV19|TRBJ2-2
CASSFLRLAGGPNTGELFF
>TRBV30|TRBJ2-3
CAWSVVEGVSQYF
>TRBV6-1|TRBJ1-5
CASNRDRNQPQHF
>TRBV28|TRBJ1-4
CASSPGQETNEKLFF
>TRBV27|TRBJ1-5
CASSLSLNQPQHF
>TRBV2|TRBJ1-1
CASSEASTAREAFF
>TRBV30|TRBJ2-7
CAWSVHYEQYF
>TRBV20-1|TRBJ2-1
CSTSVDEQFF
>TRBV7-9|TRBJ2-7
CASSLELNSRSSYEQYF